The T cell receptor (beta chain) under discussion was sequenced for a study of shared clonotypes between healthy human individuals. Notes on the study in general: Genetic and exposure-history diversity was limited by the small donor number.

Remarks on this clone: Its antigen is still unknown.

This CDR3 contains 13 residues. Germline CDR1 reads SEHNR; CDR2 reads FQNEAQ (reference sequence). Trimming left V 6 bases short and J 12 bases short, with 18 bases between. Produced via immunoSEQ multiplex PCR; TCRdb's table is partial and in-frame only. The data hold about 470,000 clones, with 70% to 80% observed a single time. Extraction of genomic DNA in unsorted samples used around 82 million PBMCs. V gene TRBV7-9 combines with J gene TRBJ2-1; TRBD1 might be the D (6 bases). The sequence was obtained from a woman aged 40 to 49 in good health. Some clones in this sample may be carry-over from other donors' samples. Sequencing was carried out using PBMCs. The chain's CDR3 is CASSLAGALGQFF. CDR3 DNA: TGTGCCAGCAGTCTCGCAGGGGCCTTAGGGCAGTTCTTC. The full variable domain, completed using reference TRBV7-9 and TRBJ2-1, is DTGVSQNPRHKITKRGQNVTFRCDPISEHNRLYWYRQTLGQGPEFLTYFQNEAQLEKSRLLSDRFSAERPKGSFSTLEIQRTEQGDSAMYLCASSLAGALGQFFGPGTRLTVL.